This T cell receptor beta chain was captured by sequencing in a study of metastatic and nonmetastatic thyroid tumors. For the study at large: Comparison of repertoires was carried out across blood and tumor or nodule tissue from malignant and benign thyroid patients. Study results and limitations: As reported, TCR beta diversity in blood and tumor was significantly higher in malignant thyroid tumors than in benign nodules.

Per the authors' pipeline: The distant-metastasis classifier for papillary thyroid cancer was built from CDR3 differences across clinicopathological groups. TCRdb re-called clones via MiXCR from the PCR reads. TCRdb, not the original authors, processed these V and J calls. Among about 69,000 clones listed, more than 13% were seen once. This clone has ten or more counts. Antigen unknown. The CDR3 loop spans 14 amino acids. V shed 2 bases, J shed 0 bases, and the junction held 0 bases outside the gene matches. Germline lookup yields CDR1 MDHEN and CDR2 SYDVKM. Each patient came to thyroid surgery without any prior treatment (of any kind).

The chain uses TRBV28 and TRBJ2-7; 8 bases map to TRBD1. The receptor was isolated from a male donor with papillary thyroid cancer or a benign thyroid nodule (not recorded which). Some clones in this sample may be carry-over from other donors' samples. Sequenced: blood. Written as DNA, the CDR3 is TGTGCCAGCAGTTTAGGACAGGGCTCCTACGAGCAGTACTTC. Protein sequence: CASSLGQGSYEQYF.